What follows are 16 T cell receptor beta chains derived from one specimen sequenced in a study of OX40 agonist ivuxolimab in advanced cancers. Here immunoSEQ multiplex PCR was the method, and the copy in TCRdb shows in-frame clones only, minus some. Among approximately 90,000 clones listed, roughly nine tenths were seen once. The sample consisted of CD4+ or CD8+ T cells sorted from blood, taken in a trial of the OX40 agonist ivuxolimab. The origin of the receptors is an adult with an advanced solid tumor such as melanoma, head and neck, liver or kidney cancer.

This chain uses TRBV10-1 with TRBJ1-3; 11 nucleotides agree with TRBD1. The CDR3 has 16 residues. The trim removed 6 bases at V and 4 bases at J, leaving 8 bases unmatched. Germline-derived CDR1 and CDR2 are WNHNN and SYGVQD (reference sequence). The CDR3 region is CASRGQGVIAGNTIYF. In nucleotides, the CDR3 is TGCGCCAGCAGGGGACAGGGGGTGATCGCCGGAAACACCATATATTTT.

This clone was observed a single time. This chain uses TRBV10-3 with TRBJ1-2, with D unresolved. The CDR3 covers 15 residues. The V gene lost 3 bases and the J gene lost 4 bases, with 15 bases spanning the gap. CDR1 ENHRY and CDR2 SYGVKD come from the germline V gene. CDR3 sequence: CAISEEVTKIYGYTF. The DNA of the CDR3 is TGTGCCATCAGTGAAGAGGTTACAAAGATCTATGGCTACACCTTC.

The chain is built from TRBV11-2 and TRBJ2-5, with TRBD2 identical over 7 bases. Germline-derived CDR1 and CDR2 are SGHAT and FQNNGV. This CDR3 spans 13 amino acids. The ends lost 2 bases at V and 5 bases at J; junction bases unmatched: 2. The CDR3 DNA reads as TGTGCCAGCAGCTTAATCGGGAGGGAGACCCAGTACTTC. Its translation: CASSLIGRETQYF.

In nucleotides, the CDR3 is TGTGCCAGCAGAACCGGGACACAAAACACCGGGGAGCTGTTTTTT. This gives the protein CASRTGTQNTGELFF. The chain is built from TRBV28 and TRBJ2-2; tentatively, D is TRBD1 (6 bases). The germline V gene has CDR1 MDHEN and CDR2 SYDVKM. The CDR3 has 15 amino acids. The V end was cut by 6 bases, the J end by 2 bases, with 13 bases between. The full variable domain, rest sourced from reference TRBV28 and TRBJ2-2, is DVKVTQSSRYLVKRTGEKVFLECVQDMDHENMFWYRQDPGLGLRLIYFSYDVKMKEKGDIPEGYSVSREKKERFSLILESASTNQTSMYLCASRTGTQNTGELFFGEGSRLTVL.

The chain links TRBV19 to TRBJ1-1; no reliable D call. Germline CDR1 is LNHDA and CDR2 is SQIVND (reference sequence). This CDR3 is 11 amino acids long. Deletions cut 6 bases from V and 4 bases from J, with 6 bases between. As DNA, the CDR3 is TGTGCCAGTAGCGGGTTCACTGAAGCTTTCTTT. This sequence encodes CASSGFTEAFF.

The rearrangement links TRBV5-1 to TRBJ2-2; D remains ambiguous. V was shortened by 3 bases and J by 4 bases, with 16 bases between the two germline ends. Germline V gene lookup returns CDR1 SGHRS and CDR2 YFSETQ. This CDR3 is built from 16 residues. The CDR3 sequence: CASSSGIVGFTGELFF. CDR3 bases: TGCGCCAGCAGCTCCGGCATTGTGGGGTTCACCGGGGAGCTGTTTTTT.

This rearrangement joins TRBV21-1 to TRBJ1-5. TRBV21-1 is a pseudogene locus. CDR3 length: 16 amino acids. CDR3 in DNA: TGTGCCAGCAGCAAATTAGCAGAAAGGAGCAATCAGCCCCAGCATTTT. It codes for CASSKLAERSNQPQHF.

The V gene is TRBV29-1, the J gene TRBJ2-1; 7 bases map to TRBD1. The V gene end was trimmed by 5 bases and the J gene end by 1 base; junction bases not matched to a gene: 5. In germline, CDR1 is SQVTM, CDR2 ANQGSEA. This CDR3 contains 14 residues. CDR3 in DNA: TGCAGCGTTACAAGACAGGGTTCCTACAATGAGCAGTTCTTC. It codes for CSVTRQGSYNEQFF.

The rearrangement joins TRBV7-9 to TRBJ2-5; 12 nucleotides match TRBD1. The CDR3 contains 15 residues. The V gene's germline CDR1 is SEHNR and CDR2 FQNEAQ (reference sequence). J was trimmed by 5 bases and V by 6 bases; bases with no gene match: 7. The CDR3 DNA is TGTGCCAGCAGATCGAGGGACAGGGGGCGGGAGACCCAGTACTTC. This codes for CASRSRDRGRETQYF.

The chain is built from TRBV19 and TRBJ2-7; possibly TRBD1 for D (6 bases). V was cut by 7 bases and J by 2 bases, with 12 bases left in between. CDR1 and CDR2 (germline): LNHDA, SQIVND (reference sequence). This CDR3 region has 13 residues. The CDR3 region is CASNGKGAYEQYF. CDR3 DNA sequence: TGTGCCAGTAACGGGAAGGGGGCCTACGAGCAGTACTTC.

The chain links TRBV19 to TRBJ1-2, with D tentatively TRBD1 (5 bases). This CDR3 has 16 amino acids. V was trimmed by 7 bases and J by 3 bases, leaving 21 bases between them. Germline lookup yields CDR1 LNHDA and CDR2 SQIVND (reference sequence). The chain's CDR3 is CASTLRGGLKHYGYTF. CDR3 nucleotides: TGTGCCAGTACCCTTAGGGGTGGATTAAAACACTATGGCTACACCTTC.

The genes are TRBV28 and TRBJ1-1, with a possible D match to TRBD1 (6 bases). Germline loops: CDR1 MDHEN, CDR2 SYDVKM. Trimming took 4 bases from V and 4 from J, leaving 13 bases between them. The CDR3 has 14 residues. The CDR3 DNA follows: TGTGCCAGCAGTTCCACAGGGCCGATCACTGAAGCTTTCTTT. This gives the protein CASSSTGPITEAFF.

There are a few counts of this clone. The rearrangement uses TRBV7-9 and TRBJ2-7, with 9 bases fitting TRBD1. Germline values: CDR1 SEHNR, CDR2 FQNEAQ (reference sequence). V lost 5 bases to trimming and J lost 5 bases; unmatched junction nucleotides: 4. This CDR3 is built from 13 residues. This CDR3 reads CASSLGQGNEQYF. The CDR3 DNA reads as TGTGCCAGCAGCCTCGGACAGGGGAACGAGCAGTACTTC.

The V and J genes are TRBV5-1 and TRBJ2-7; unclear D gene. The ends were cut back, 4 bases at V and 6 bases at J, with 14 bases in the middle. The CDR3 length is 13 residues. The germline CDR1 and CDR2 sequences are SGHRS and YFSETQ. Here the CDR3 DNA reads TGCGCCAGCAGCCAGGTTATGAGCTCCGAGCAGTACTTC. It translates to CASSQVMSSEQYF.

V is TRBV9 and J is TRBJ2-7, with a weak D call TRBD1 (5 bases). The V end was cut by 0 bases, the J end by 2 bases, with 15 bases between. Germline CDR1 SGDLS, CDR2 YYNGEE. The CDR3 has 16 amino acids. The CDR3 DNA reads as TGTGCCAGCAGCGTAGAGGCTGGGGCAGGAGCCTACGAGCAGTACTTC. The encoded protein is CASSVEAGAGAYEQYF.

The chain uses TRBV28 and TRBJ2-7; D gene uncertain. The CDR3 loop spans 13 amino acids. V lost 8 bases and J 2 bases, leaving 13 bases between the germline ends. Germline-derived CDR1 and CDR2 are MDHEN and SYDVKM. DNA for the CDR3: TGTGCCAGCGGTCCTGGGGAACCCTACGAGCAGTACTTC. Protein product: CASGPGEPYEQYF.